This TCR beta chain comes out of a study of OX40 agonist ivuxolimab in advanced cancers. Across the whole study: A diagnosis of hepatocellular carcinoma, melanoma, renal cell or head and neck cancer was present in dose-escalation patients. Antecedent anti-PD-1, anti-PD-L1 or anti-CTLA-4 therapy was permissible, with about 39% having received some.

There are 16 residues in the CDR3. With respect to this clone: Its antigen is as yet unknown.

Sequencing used immunoSEQ multiplex PCR; TCRdb keeps in-frame clones, though not all of them. The sample holds roughly 66,000 clones; roughly 80% are singletons and the top ten take roughly 2.4%. Findings of the study overall: Antigen specificity remained undetermined for the expanded peripheral T cells. Both CD4+ and CD8+ T cell populations in blood had undergone clonal expansion by week 6 at 0.1 to 3.0 mg/kg.

The TCR sequence derives from an adult with an advanced solid tumor such as melanoma, head and neck, liver or kidney cancer. The genes are TRBV21-1 and TRBJ2-5; TRBD2, the table's D call, lacks a check against the DNA. TRBV21-1 is a known pseudogene. The specimen comprised CD4+ or CD8+ T cells sorted from blood, sampled in a trial of the OX40 agonist ivuxolimab. For the CDR3, the DNA is TGTGCCAGCAGCAAAGAAAACGCTAGCGGGAGTGAGACCCAGTACTTC. Amino acid sequence: CASSKENASGSETQYF.